This TCR beta chain comes out of a study of blood T cell repertoires in COVID-19. The CDR3 is 14 residues long. Germline V gene sequence: CDR1 SGHTA, CDR2 FQGNSA. V lost 2 bases, J lost 0 bases, and 7 bases lay in between. Assay used: immunoSEQ multiplex PCR; TCRdb lists only in-frame clones, some missing. The sample consists of 390,000 or so clones, around 86% of them appearing once. The source material was PBMCs or T cells enriched from blood (not recorded which). The sequence derives from a woman aged 50 to 65 who had recovered from COVID-19. The chain has TRBV7-2 and TRBJ1-2; no clear D gene. The CDR3 coding sequence is TGTGCCAGCAGCTTATCCCGAGCTAACTATGGCTACACCTTC. Protein: CASSLSRANYGYTF.